This TCR beta chain is drawn from a study of T-cell reconstitution after alpha-beta-depleted transplantation in children. This clonotype was seen a handful of times. Germline V lookup: CDR1 MNHEY, CDR2 SMNVEV (reference sequence). The CDR3 covers 15 residues. Trimming cost V 2 bases and J 0 bases, with 9 bases left between them. Preparing the TCRbeta library involved the use of unique molecular identifiers. TCRdb analysed the PCR reads with MiXCR anew, one entry per CDR3 protein. The sample includes about 340,000 distinct CDR3 sequences, over 9% seen only once; the top ten take under 3%. The chain carries TRBV27 and TRBJ2-3; D is unresolved. This sample comprised PBMCs from the stem cell graft donor, obtained from the stem cell graft. This TCR was recovered from a human donor who donated a stem cell graft to a child with acute lymphoblastic leukemia. CDR3 residues: CASSLEKASTDTQYF. The DNA for the CDR3 is TGTGCCAGCAGTTTAGAAAAGGCTAGCACAGATACGCAGTATTTT.